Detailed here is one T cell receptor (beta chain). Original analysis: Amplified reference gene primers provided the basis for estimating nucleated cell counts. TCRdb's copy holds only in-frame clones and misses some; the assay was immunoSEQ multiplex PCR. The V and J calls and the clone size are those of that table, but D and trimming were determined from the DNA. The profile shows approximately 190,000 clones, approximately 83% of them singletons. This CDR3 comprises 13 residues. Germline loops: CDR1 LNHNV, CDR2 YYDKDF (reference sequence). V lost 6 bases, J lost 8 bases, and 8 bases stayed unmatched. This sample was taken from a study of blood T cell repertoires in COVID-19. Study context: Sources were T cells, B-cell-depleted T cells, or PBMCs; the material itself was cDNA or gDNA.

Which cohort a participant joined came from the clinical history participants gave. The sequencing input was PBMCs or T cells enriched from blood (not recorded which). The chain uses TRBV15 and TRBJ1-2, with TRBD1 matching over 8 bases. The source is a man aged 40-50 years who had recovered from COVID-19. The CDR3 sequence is CATSPDRERGYTF. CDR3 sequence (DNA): TGTGCCACCAGTCCGGACAGGGAGCGCGGCTACACCTTC.